In its sample, the clone carrying this T cell receptor beta chain was seen once. J gave up 9 bases and V 0 bases, and 6 bases lay outside the gene matches. Looked up from germline, CDR1 is SGDLS and CDR2 is YYNGEE. The length of the CDR3 is 15 residues. This sample was included in a study of T cell changes during pregnancy in multiple sclerosis. Assay used: immunoSEQ multiplex PCR; TCRdb lists only in-frame clones, some missing. The sample carries some 120,000 clones, about 96% recorded once. J is TRBJ2-1 and V is TRBV9; 10 nucleotides align to TRBD2. This sequence was found in a female donor with multiple sclerosis, enrolled in a pregnancy study. The material was peripheral blood, obtained after pregnancy. CDR3 sequence reads: CASSVGLAGASEQFF. In nucleotides, the CDR3 is TGTGCCAGCAGCGTAGGGCTAGCGGGAGCGTCTGAGCAGTTCTTC.